This T cell receptor (beta chain) was sequenced during a study of blood T cell repertoires in COVID-19. Using immunoSEQ multiplex PCR, the repertoire was profiled, and TCRdb retains in-frame clones only, with some absent. This table holds fewer than 250,000 clones, 83% found once. The sequenced sample was peripheral blood. The receptor was derived from a human donor in a cohort sampled during active COVID-19.

The CDR3 reads CASSERVGTGSYEQYF. In DNA, the CDR3 is TGCGCCAGCAGTGAGAGGGTAGGGACTGGATCCTACGAGCAGTACTTC. This chain joins TRBV10-1 and TRBJ2-7, with a possible D match to TRBD2 (6 bases). The CDR3 is made up of 16 amino acids. The germline V and J ends were trimmed by 2 bases and 1 base, with 15 bases remaining between them. CDR1 WNHNN and CDR2 SYGVQD come from the germline V gene (reference sequence).